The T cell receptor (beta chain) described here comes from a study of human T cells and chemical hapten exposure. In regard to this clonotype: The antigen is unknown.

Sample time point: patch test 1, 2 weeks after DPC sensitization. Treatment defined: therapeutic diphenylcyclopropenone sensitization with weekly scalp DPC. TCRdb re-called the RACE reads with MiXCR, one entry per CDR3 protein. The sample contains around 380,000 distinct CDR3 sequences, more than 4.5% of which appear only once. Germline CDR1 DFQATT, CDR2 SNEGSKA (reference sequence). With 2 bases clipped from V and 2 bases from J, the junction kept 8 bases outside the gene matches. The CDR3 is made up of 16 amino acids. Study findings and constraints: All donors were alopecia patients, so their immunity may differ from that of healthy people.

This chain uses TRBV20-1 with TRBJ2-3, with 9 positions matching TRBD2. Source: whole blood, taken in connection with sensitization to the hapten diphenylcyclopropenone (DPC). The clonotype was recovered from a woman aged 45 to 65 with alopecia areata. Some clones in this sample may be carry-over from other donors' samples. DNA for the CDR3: TGCAGTGCTAGATCCAGACTAGCGGAGACCACAGATACGCAGTATTTT. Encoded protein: CSARSRLAETTDTQYF.